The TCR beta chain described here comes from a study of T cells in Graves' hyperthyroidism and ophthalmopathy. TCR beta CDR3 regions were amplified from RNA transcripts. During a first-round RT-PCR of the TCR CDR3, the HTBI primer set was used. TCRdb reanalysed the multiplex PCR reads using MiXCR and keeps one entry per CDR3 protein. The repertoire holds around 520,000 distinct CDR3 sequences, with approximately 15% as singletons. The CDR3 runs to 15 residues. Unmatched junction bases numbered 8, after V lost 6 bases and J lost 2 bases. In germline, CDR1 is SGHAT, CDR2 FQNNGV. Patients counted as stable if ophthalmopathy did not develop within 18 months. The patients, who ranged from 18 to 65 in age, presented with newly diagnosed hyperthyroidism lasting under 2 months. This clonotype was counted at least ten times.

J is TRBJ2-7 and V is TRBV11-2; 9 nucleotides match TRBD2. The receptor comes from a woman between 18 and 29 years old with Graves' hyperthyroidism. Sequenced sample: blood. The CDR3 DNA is TGTGCCAGCAGGGGGATAGCGGGAGATACCTACGAGCAGTACTTC. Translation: CASRGIAGDTYEQYF.